The subject of this entry is one T cell receptor beta chain. As yet, its antigen is unknown. CD4+CD25+CD127- Tregs, CD4+CD25- non-Tregs, CD4 and CD8 cells were sorted. The sample comes from a study of Tregs in tolerant kidney transplant recipients. Overall study results and limits: Nucleotide sequences could not be compared across some patients' samples due to primer changes. Antigen-driven expansion was suggested because donor-specific Tregs expanded more than all Tregs in tolerant patients. Biological reproducibility was not directly addressed, but technical replication error appeared minimal.

Assay: immunoSEQ multiplex PCR; the TCRdb copy retains only in-frame clones and omits some. Here the sample spans roughly 64,000 clones, roughly 98% being singletons. This receptor was obtained from a human donor who received a combined kidney and bone marrow transplant. Sequenced here: Tregs from blood, sampled before the transplant.

CDR3 sequence (DNA): TGTGCCAGCAGTCGACAGGGAGAAGAGACCCAGTACTTC. Translation gives CASSRQGEETQYF. The rearrangement uses TRBV28 and TRBJ2-5; 7 nucleotides line up with TRBD1. CDR1 MDHEN and CDR2 SYDVKM come from the germline V gene. V lost 5 bases and J lost 3; bases outside the gene matches: 3. CDR3 size: 13 residues.